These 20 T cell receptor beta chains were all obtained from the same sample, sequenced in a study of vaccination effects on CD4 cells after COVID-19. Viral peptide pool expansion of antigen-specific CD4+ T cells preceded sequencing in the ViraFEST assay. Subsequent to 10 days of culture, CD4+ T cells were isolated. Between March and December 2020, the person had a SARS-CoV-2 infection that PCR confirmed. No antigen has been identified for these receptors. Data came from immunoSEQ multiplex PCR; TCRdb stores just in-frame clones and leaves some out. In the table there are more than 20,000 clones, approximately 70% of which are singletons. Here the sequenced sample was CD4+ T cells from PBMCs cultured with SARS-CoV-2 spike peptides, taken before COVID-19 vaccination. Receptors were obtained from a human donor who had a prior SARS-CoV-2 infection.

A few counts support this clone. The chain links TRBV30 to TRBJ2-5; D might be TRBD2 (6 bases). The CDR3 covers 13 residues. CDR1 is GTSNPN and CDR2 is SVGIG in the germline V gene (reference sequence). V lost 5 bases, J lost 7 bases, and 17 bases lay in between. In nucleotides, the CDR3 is TGTGCCTGGGGGGGGTCCAACACCGGGACCCAGTACTTC. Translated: CAWGGSNTGTQYF. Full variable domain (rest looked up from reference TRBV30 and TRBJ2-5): SQTIHQWPATLVQPVGSPLSLECTVEGTSNPNLYWYRQAAGRGLQLLFYSVGIGQISSEVPQNLSASRPQDRQFILSSKKLLLSDSGFYLCAWGGSNTGTQYFGPGTRLLVL.

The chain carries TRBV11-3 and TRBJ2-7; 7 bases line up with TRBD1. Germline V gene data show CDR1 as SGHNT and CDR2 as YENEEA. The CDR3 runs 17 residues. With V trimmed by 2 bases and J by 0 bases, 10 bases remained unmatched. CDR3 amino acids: CASSLSFGTVNSYEQYF. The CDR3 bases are TGTGCCAGCAGCTTATCATTCGGGACAGTAAACTCCTACGAGCAGTACTTC. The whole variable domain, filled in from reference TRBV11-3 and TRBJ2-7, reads EAGVVQSPRYKIIEKKQPVAFWCNPISGHNTLYWYLQNLGQGPELLIRYENEEAVDDSQLPKDRFSAERLKGVDSTLKIQPAELGDSAVYLCASSLSFGTVNSYEQYFGPGTRLTVT.

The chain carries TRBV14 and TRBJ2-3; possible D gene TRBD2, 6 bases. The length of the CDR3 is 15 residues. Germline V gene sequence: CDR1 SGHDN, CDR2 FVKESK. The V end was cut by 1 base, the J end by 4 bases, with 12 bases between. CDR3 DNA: TGTGCCAGCAGCCAAGGCGGGGTCGGGGCAGATACGCAGTATTTT. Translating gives CASSQGGVGADTQYF.

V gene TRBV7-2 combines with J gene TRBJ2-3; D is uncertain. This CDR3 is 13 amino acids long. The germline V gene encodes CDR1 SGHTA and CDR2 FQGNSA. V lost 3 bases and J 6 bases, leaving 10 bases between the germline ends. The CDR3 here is CASSLAPRDTQYF. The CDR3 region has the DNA TGTGCCAGCAGCTTGGCCCCCCGGGATACGCAGTATTTT. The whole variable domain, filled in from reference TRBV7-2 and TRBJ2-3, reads GAGVSQSPSNKVTEKGKDVELRCDPISGHTALYWYRQSLGQGLEFLIYFQGNSAPDKSGLPSDRFSAERTGGSVSTLTIQRTQQEDSAVYLCASSLAPRDTQYFGPGTRLTVL.

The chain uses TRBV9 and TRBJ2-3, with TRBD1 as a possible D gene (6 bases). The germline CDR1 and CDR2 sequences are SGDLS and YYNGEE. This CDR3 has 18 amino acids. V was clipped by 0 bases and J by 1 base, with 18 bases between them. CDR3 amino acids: CASSVGRNRVSGTDTQYF. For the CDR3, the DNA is TGTGCCAGCAGCGTAGGACGGAACAGGGTCAGCGGCACAGATACGCAGTATTTT.

This chain's CDR3 is CASSQTSGTQYF. The CDR3 DNA sequence: TGTGCCAGCAGCCAAACATCTGGTACCCAGTACTTC. The chain couples TRBV12-3 or TRBV12-4 to TRBJ2-5; D gene unclear. V lost 6 bases to trimming and J lost 8 bases, with 13 bases between them. This CDR3 region has 12 residues.

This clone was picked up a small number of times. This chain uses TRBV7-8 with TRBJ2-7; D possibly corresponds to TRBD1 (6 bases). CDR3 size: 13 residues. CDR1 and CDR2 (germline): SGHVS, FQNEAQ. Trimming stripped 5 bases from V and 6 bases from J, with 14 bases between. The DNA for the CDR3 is TGTGCCAGCAGCGAAGCAGGCAGGGGCGAGCAGTACTTC. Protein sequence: CASSEAGRGEQYF.

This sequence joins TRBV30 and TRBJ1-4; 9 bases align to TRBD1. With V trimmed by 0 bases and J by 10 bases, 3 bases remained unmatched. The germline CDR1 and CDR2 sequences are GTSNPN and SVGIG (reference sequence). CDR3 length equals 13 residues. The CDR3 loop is CAWSVQGAGKLFF. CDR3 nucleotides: TGTGCCTGGAGTGTACAGGGGGCAGGAAAACTGTTTTTT.

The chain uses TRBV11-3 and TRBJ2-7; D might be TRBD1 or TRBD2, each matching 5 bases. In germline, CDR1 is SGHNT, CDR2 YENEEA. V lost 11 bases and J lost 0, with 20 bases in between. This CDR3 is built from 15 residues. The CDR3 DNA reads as TGTGCCGGACGGGGCCTCCCGGAGTGCTCCTACGAGCAGTACTTC. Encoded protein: CAGRGLPECSYEQYF. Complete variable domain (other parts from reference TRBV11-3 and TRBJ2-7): EAGVVQSPRYKIIEKKQPVAFWCNPISGHNTLYWYLQNLGQGPELLIRYENEEAVDDSQLPKDRFSAERLKGVDSTLKIQPAELGDSAVYLCAGRGLPECSYEQYFGPGTRLTVT.

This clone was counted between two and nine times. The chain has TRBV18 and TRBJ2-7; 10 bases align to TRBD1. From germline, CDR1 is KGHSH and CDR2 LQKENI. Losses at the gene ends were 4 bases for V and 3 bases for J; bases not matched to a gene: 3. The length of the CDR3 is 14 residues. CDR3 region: CASSLGQGDYEQYF. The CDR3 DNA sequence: TGTGCCAGCTCACTAGGACAGGGGGACTACGAGCAGTACTTC.

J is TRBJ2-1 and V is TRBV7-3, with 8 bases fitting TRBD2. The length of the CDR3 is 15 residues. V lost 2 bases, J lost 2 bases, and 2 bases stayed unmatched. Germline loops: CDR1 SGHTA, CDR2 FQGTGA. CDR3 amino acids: CASSLAGGAYNEQFF. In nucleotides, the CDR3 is TGTGCCAGCAGCTTAGCGGGGGGTGCCTACAATGAGCAGTTCTTC.

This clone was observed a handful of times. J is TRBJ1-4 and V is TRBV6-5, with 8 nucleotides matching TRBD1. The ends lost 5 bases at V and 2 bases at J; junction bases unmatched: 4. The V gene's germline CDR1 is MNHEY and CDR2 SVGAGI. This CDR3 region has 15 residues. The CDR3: CASSPWDRTNEKLFF. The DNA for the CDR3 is TGTGCCAGCAGTCCCTGGGACAGGACTAATGAAAAACTGTTTTTT.

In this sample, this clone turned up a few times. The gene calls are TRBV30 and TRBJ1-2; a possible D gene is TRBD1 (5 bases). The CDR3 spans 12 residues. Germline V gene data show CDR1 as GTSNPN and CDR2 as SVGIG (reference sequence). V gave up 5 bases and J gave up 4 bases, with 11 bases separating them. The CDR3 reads CAWGRVLYGYTF. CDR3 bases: TGTGCCTGGGGCAGGGTTCTCTATGGCTACACCTTC. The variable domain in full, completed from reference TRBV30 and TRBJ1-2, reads SQTIHQWPATLVQPVGSPLSLECTVEGTSNPNLYWYRQAAGRGLQLLFYSVGIGQISSEVPQNLSASRPQDRQFILSSKKLLLSDSGFYLCAWGRVLYGYTFGSGTRLTVV.

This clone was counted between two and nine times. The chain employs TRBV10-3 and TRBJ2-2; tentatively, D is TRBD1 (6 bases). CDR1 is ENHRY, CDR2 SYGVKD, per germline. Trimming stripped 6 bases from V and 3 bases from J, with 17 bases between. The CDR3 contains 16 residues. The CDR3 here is CAISALWGLDTGELFF. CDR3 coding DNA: TGTGCCATCAGCGCTCTATGGGGGCTTGACACCGGGGAGCTGTTTTTT.

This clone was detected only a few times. Here the CDR3 reads CASSLAALPSAYSYEQYF. The CDR3 DNA is TGTGCCAGCAGCTTAGCAGCTTTACCCAGCGCGTACTCCTACGAGCAGTACTTC. This chain connects TRBV11-3 to TRBJ2-7; D is unclear. CDR1 is SGHNT and CDR2 is YENEEA in the germline V gene. V shed 1 base and J shed 0 bases, with 19 bases lying between them. This CDR3 contains 18 residues.

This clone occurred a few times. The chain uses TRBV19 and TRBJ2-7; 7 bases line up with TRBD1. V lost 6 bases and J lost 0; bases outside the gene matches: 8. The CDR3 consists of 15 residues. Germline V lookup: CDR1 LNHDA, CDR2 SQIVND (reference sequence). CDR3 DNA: TGTGCCAGTAGGGAGCGACACAGGGGCTCCTACGAGCAGTACTTC. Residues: CASRERHRGSYEQYF.

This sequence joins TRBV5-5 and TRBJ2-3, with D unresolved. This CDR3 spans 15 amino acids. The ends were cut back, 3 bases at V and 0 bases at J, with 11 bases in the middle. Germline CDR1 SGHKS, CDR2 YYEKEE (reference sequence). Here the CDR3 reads CASSSHLISTDTQYF. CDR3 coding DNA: TGTGCCAGCAGCTCCCACCTAATTAGCACAGATACGCAGTATTTT.

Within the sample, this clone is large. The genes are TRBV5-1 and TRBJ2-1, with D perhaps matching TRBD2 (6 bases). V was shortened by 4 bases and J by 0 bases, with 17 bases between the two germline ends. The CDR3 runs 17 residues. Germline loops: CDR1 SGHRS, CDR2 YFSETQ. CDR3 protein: CASSPRVAGSSYNEQFF. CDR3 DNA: TGCGCCAGCAGCCCCAGGGTCGCGGGAAGCTCCTACAATGAGCAGTTCTTC.

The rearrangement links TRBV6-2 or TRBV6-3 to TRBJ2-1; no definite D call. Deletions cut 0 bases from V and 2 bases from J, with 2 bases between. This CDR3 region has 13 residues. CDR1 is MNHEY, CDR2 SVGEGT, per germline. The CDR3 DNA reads TGTGCCAGCAGTTACTCGGCCTACAATGAGCAGTTCTTC. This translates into CASSYSAYNEQFF.

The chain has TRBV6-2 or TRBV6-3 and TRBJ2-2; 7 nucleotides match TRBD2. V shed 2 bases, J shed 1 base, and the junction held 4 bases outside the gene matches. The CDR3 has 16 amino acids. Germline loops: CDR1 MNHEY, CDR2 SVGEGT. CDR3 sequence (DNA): TGTGCCAGCAGTTACGCGCCTAGCGGGAACACCGGGGAGCTGTTTTTT. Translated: CASSYAPSGNTGELFF.